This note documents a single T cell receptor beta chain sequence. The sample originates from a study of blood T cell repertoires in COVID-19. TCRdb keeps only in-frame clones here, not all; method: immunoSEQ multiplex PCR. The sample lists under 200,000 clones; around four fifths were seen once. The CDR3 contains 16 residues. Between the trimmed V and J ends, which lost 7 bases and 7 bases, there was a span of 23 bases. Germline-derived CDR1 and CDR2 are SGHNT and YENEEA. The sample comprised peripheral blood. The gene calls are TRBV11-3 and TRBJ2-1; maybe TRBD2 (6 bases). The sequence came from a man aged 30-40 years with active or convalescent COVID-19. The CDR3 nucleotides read TGTGCCAGCACTTTGACCTCTAGCGCCAAGGTGAATGAGCAGTTCTTC. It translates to CASTLTSSAKVNEQFF.